A selection of T cell receptor beta chains follows, all from one sample in a study of T cells in Graves' hyperthyroidism and ophthalmopathy. TCRdb re-analysed the multiplex PCR reads in MiXCR, keeping a single row per CDR3 protein. The table includes approximately 400,000 distinct CDR3 sequences, about 13% detected once. The sequenced sample was blood. These receptors all stem from a man younger than 45 with Graves' hyperthyroidism that later progressed to Graves' ophthalmopathy. CDR3s include the opening cysteine and the closing phenylalanine or tryptophan. A D gene is named only where the DNA matches it firmly. Clone size is shown for a subset of rows, as once, few, many or a class of expanded clone.

j_call	clone_size	d_call	v_call	cdr3_nt	cdr3_aa
TRBJ1-5	many	.	TRBV5-5	TGTGCCAGCAGCTTGTATTTTTCTAGGAGCAATCAGCCCCAGCATTTT	CASSLYFSRSNQPQHF
TRBJ1-5	.	.	TRBV12-3/TRBV12-4	TGTGCCAGCAGTTTAAGAAAGTCGGGCAATCAGCCCCAGCATTTT	CASSLRKSGNQPQHF
TRBJ1-1	few	TRBD1	TRBV29-1	TGCAGCGGCCAACCGGGACAGGGAACTGAAGCTTTCTTT	CSGQPGQGTEAFF
TRBJ1-1	many	.	TRBV10-2	TGCGCCAGCAGTGCGGGGGTCCCGGGGAACACTGAAGCTTTCTTT	CASSAGVPGNTEAFF
TRBJ2-1	few	TRBD2	TRBV7-8	TGTGCCAGCAGCTTAGGGTTAGCGGGGGCCCTCAATGAGCAGTTCTTC	CASSLGLAGALNEQFF
TRBJ2-1	.	.	TRBV6-1	TGTGCCAGCAGTGAACATGCAGCCGCCTACAATGAGCAGTTCTTC	CASSEHAAAYNEQFF
TRBJ1-2	many	.	TRBV13	TGTGCCAGCAGCTTAGGCCGGGGGGTTCTCTATGGCTACACCTTC	CASSLGRGVLYGYTF
TRBJ2-4	many	.	TRBV28	TGTGCCAGCAGTTTAGCCAAAAACATTCAGTACTTC	CASSLAKNIQYF
TRBJ2-1	.	TRBD2	TRBV4-1	TGCGCCAGCAGCCAAGGCCTGGGACTAGCGGGGGTGGAGCAGTTCTTC	CASSQGLGLAGVEQFF
TRBJ2-2	many	.	TRBV7-9	TGTGCCAGCAGCCGCGGACAGTACACCGGGGAGCTGTTTTTT	CASSRGQYTGELFF
TRBJ2-7	many	.	TRBV7-6	TGTGCCAGCAGCCGCTTTGAGGGAACCTACGAGCAGTACTTC	CASSRFEGTYEQYF
TRBJ1-1	many	.	TRBV12-3/TRBV12-4	TGTGCCAGCAGTTTGGTGGCTGAAGCTTTCTTT	CASSLVAEAFF
TRBJ1-1	few	.	TRBV19	TGTGCCAGTAGCCAACCCGGGAGTTGGCAGGGAAGCACTGAAGCTTTCTTT	CASSQPGSWQGSTEAFF
TRBJ1-1	many	.	TRBV12-3/TRBV12-4	TGTGCCAGCAGCCCATCGGGGGGCCGGTTGAGGGCTGAAGCTTTCTTT	CASSPSGGRLRAEAFF
TRBJ2-2	.	.	TRBV19	TGTGCAAGTACGCCCCCGATGAACACCGGGGAGCTGTTTTTT	CASTPPMNTGELFF
TRBJ2-7	few	.	TRBV3-1	TGTGCCAGCAGCCCCCAAGGAAGCTACGAGCAGTACTTC	CASSPQGSYEQYF
TRBJ2-7	.	TRBD1	TRBV7-9	TGTGCCAGCAGCTCACCCGGGACAGGGTCCTACGAGCAGTACTTC	CASSSPGTGSYEQYF
TRBJ1-6	many	.	TRBV11-2	TGTGCCAGCAGCTTGGCCATTCTAAATTCACCCCTCCACTTT	CASSLAILNSPLHF
TRBJ2-4	many	.	TRBV3-1	TGTGCCAGCAGCCCGACAGCCCTCAAAAACATTCAGTACTTC	CASSPTALKNIQYF
TRBJ1-5	.	.	TRBV20-1	TGCAGTGCTAGGTTCAGGGGAGGAAGGGATCAGCCCCAGCATTTT	CSARFRGGRDQPQHF
TRBJ2-7	few	.	TRBV20-1	TGCAGTGCTAGAGCTCCCCTCAGCTACGAGCAGTACTTC	CSARAPLSYEQYF
TRBJ2-5	many	TRBD2	TRBV2	TGTGCCAGCAGTTGGACTAGCCAGGAAGAGACCCAGTACTTC	CASSWTSQEETQYF
TRBJ1-2	.	TRBD1	TRBV4-1	TGCGCCAGCAGCCAAGACCCGACAGGGGCCCGCTATGGCTACACCTTC	CASSQDPTGARYGYTF
TRBJ1-1	few	TRBD1	TRBV12-3/TRBV12-4	TGTGCCAGCAGTTCCATACAGGGGGTGTCAGAAGCTTTCTTT	CASSSIQGVSEAFF
TRBJ2-1	once	.	TRBV2	TGTGCCAGCAGTGAAGAGGCGGGGCGGCGGGAGCAGTTCTTC	CASSEEAGRREQFF
TRBJ2-2	.	TRBD1	TRBV27	TGTGCCAGCAGACCATACAGGGGCGACGGCACCGGGGAGCTGTTTTTT	CASRPYRGDGTGELFF
TRBJ2-7	many	TRBD2	TRBV11-2	TGTGCCAGCAGCCCGAAACTAGCGGGGGTCTACGAGCAGTACTTC	CASSPKLAGVYEQYF
TRBJ2-5	.	TRBD1	TRBV7-9	TGTGCCAGCAGCGCCAGGGGGCTCGAGACCCAGTACTTC	CASSARGLETQYF
TRBJ1-1	.	TRBD1	TRBV19	TGTGCCAGTAGTAGGGACAGGGGGAGATCGACCACTGAAGCTTTCTTT	CASSRDRGRSTTEAFF
TRBJ2-7	.	.	TRBV5-6	TGTGCCAGCAGCTTAGGGCGGGGCACATGGTCCTACGAGCAGTACTTC	CASSLGRGTWSYEQYF
TRBJ1-2	.	.	TRBV29-1	TGCAGCGTCGGACCCGGGACGGACTATGGCTACACCTTC	CSVGPGTDYGYTF
TRBJ2-3	.	TRBD1	TRBV4-2	TGTGCCAGCAGCCAAGACAGGACAGGGGTCGTAGATACGCAGTATTTT	CASSQDRTGVVDTQYF
TRBJ2-5	many	.	TRBV3-1	TGTGCCAGCAGCCAAGCTTTGAGGGGGTGGGAGACCCAGTACTTC	CASSQALRGWETQYF
TRBJ1-1	many	TRBD1	TRBV5-6	TGTGCCAGCAGCTTGGGCGGGACAGGGGAAGTCACTGAAGCTTTCTTT	CASSLGGTGEVTEAFF
TRBJ1-1	few	.	TRBV18	TGTGCCAGCTCAGACTGGGATGGGGTTGAAGCTTTCTTT	CASSDWDGVEAFF
TRBJ2-1	.	.	TRBV20-1	TGCAGTGCAAGGACACCGAGCTCCTACAATGAGCAGTTCTTC	CSARTPSSYNEQFF
TRBJ2-3	many	.	TRBV5-1	TGCGCCAGCAGCTTGGGGCTTCCCACAGATACGCAGTATTTT	CASSLGLPTDTQYF